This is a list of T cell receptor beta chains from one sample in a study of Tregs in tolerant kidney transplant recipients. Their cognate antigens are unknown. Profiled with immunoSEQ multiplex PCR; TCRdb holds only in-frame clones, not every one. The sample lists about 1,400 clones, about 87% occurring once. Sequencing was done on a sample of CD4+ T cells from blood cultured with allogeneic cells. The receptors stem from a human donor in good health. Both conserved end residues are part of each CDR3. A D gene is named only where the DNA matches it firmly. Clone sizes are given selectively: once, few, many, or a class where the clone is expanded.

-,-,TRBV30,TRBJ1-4,CAWSVSGRPHNEKLFF,TGTGCCTGGAGTGTAAGCGGGCGTCCCCATAATGAAAAACTGTTTTTT
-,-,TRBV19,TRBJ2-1,CASSIVTLSYNEQFF,TGTGCCAGTAGTATCGTAACTCTCTCCTACAATGAGCAGTTCTTC
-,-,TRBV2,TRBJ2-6,CASSRRVGFLSGANVLTF,TGTGCCAGCTCCCGGAGGGTTGGATTTCTCTCTGGGGCCAACGTCCTGACTTTC
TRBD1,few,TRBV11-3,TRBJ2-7,CASSLDNRGGTYEQYF,TGTGCCAGCAGCTTAGATAATAGAGGGGGCACCTACGAGCAGTACTTC
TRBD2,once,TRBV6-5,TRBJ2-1,CASSYSGTSPGQFF,TGTGCCAGCAGTTACTCGGGGACTAGCCCTGGGCAGTTCTTC
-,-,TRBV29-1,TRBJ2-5,CSVEIGGAETQYF,TGCAGCGTTGAGATCGGGGGCGCGGAGACCCAGTACTTC
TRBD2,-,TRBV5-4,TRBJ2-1,CASRASVAGLVREEQFF,TGTGCCAGCAGGGCTAGCGTCGCGGGACTAGTAAGAGAGGAGCAGTTCTTC
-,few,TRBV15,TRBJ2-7,CATSRDRGGVYEQYF,TGTGCCACCAGCAGAGATCGAGGCGGGGTCTACGAGCAGTACTTC
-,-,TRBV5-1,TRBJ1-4,CASSVTGASYEKLFF,TGCGCCAGCAGCGTAACCGGGGCCTCCTATGAAAAACTGTTTTTT
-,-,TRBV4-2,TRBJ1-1,CASSSPGQTEAFF,TGTGCCAGCAGCTCTCCCGGACAGACTGAAGCTTTCTTT
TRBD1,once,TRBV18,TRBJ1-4,CASSPWTGTNEKLFF,TGTGCCAGCTCACCCTGGACAGGGACAAATGAAAAACTGTTTTTT
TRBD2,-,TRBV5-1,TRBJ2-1,CASSLSGTAPNEQFF,TGCGCCAGCAGCCTTAGCGGGACGGCCCCTAATGAGCAGTTCTTC
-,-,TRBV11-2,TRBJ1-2,CASSRGAGFNYGYTF,TGTGCCAGCAGCCGGGGGGCAGGGTTTAACTATGGCTACACCTTC
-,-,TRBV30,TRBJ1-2,CAWSGTGRNYGYTF,TGTGCCTGGAGCGGAACAGGGAGGAACTATGGCTACACCTTC
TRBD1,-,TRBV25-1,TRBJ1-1,CASSDGQVLSTEAFF,TGTGCCAGCAGTGATGGACAGGTGTTAAGCACTGAAGCTTTCTTT
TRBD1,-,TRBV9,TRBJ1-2,CASSAGRGQYPNYGYTF,TGTGCCAGCAGCGCGGGCAGGGGGCAGTATCCTAACTATGGCTACACCTTC
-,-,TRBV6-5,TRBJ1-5,CASSPRPHSNQPQHF,TGTGCCAGCAGTCCCCGACCTCATAGCAATCAGCCCCAGCATTTT
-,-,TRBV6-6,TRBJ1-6,CASSGTRYNSPLHF,TGTGCCAGCAGCGGGACGAGGTATAATTCACCCCTCCACTTT
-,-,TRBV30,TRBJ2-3,CAWSVGGTDTQYF,TGTGCCTGGAGTGTAGGGGGAACAGATACGCAGTATTTT
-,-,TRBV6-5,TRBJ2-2,CASSYGSGAIAGELFF,TGTGCCAGCAGTTACGGTTCGGGAGCGATCGCCGGGGAGCTGTTTTTT
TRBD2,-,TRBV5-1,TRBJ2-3,CASSLMGGGAADTQYF,TGCGCCAGCAGCTTGATGGGCGGGGGGGCAGCCGATACGCAGTATTTT
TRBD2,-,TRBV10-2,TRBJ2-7,CASSESRTSGRREQYF,TGCGCCAGCAGTGAGTCACGGACTAGCGGGAGACGCGAGCAGTACTTC
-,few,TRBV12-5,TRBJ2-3,CASGPRTADTQYF,TGTGCTAGTGGCCCACGGACAGCAGATACGCAGTATTTT
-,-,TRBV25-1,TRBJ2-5,CASRKNGYTQETQYF,TGTGCCAGCAGAAAGAATGGGTATACTCAGGAGACCCAGTACTTC
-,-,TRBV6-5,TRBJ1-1,CASSYRGGHTEAFF,TGTGCCAGCAGTTACAGGGGTGGTCACACTGAAGCTTTCTTT
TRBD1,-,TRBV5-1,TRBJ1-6,CASSIGQGAAPLHF,TGCGCCAGCAGCATCGGACAGGGTGCAGCACCCCTCCACTTT
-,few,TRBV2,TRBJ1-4,CASSDRRATNEKLFF,TGTGCCAGCAGTGACAGGAGAGCAACTAATGAAAAACTGTTTTTT
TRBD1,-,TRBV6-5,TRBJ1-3,CASSRQGSSGNTIYF,TGTGCCAGCAGTAGACAGGGTTCCTCTGGAAACACCATATATTTT
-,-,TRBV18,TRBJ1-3,CASSRGYRRGNTIYF,TGTGCCAGCTCACGGGGATACCGGCGGGGAAACACCATATATTTT
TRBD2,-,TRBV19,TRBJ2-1,CASRRWAGGSYNEQFF,TGTGCCAGCCGGCGGTGGGCGGGGGGGTCCTACAATGAGCAGTTCTTC
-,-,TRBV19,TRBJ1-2,CASSDRLPGRLDGYTF,TGTGCCAGTAGTGACCGGCTACCGGGACGATTGGATGGCTACACCTTC
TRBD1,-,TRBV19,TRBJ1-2,CASSIVAQGAFGYTF,TGTGCCAGTAGTATAGTTGCACAGGGGGCCTTTGGCTACACCTTC
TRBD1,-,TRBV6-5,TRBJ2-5,CASRPGPGQRETQYF,TGTGCCAGCAGGCCCGGCCCGGGACAGCGAGAGACCCAGTACTTC
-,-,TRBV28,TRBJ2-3,CASSLYGRTDTQYF,TGTGCCAGCAGTTTGTACGGCCGCACAGATACGCAGTATTTT
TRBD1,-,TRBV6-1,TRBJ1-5,CASSGQGALSLGNQPQHF,TGTGCCAGCAGTGGACAGGGGGCCCTCTCACTGGGCAATCAGCCCCAGCATTTT
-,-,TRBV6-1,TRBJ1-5,CASAGYNRHQPQHF,TGTGCCAGCGCTGGTTATAACAGGCATCAGCCCCAGCATTTT
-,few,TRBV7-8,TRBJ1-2,CASSLAQGLYGYTF,TGTGCCAGCAGCTTAGCGCAAGGCCTATATGGCTACACCTTC
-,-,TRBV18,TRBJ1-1,CASSPRTPPGSFF,TGTGCCAGCTCACCACGCACGCCCCCGGGCTCTTTCTTT
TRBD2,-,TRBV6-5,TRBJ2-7,CASSYRTSGTYEQYF,TGTGCCAGCAGTTACCGCACTAGCGGGACCTACGAGCAGTACTTC
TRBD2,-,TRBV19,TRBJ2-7,CASSPRTSGRHEQYF,TGTGCCAGTAGTCCGAGGACTAGCGGGCGCCACGAGCAGTACTTC
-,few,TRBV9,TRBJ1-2,CASSGRRGGYGYTF,TGTGCCAGCAGCGGCCGGAGGGGCGGATATGGCTACACCTTC
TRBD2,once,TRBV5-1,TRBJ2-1,CASSLSPLAVYNEQFF,TGCGCCAGCAGCTTGTCACCACTAGCGGTATACAATGAGCAGTTCTTC
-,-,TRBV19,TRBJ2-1,CASTYYNEQFF,TGTGCCAGTACTTACTACAATGAGCAGTTCTTC
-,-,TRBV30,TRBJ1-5,CAWSASFGGAQHF,TGTGCCTGGAGTGCGAGTTTTGGAGGAGCCCAGCATTTT
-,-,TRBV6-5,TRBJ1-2,CASSALQGKYGYTF,TGTGCCAGCAGTGCGCTTCAGGGGAAGTATGGCTACACCTTC